The 10 T cell receptor beta chains below all came from one sample that was sequenced in a study of T cells in Graves' hyperthyroidism and ophthalmopathy. TCR beta CDR3 region amplification was performed from RNA transcripts. TCR CDR3 underwent first-round RT-PCR with the HTBI primer set. Using its own MiXCR run on the multiplex PCR reads, TCRdb lists one record per CDR3 protein. The top ten hold around 55% of the sample, which has 250,000 to 350,000 distinct CDR3 sequences, 17% seen once. Sequencing was carried out using blood. These receptors were taken from a woman aged 55 to 70 with Graves' ophthalmopathy.

This clonotype was counted only a few times. The rearrangement uses TRBV19 and TRBJ2-7; D is undetermined. Germline-derived CDR1 and CDR2 are LNHDA and SQIVND (reference sequence). CDR3 length: 14 residues. V gave up 5 bases and J gave up 0 bases, with 11 bases separating them. The CDR3 sequence is CASSVEVNSYEQYF. In DNA, the CDR3 is TGTGCCAGTAGTGTTGAAGTCAACTCCTACGAGCAGTACTTC.

This clonotype came up a few times. This chain connects TRBV5-1 to TRBJ1-5; D call uncertain. V lost 2 bases to trimming and J lost 7 bases, with 10 bases between them. CDR1 SGHRS and CDR2 YFSETQ come from the germline V gene. The CDR3 length is 13 residues. CDR3 nucleotides: TGCGCCAGCAGCTTAGGAACGGAACAGCCCCAGCATTTT. It encodes CASSLGTEQPQHF.

This clonotype was counted ten times or more. Here the CDR3 reads CSARGTVNTEAFF. The CDR3 bases are TGCAGTGCTAGGGGGACAGTGAACACTGAAGCTTTCTTT. J is TRBJ1-1 and V is TRBV20-1; 7 nucleotides match TRBD1. In germline, CDR1 is DFQATT, CDR2 SNEGSKA (reference sequence). There are 13 residues in the CDR3. V trimming: 3 bases; J trimming: 0 bases; junction bases outside the gene matches: 1.

This clonotype was counted only a few times. The chain is built from TRBV19 and TRBJ2-1; TRBD1 matches 8 bases. The length of the CDR3 is 14 residues. Germline trimming cut 7 bases from V and 8 bases from J; bases unmatched to any gene: 10. Germline values: CDR1 LNHDA, CDR2 SQIVND (reference sequence). The CDR3 DNA reads as TGTGCCAGTAAGAGGGGCAGGGGGCTGTATGAGCAGTTCTTC. Its protein product is CASKRGRGLYEQFF.

This clonotype was detected many times. The V and J genes are TRBV30 and TRBJ2-4, with D possibly TRBD2 on 5 matching bases. V gave up 3 bases and J gave up 8 bases, with 14 bases separating them. The CDR3 is 13 residues long. The germline V gene has CDR1 GTSNPN and CDR2 SVGIG (reference sequence). CDR3 sequence reads: CAWRRNPEDIQYF. The CDR3 bases are TGTGCCTGGAGAAGGAACCCGGAGGACATTCAGTACTTC. The variable domain in full, with the rest retrieved from reference TRBV30 and TRBJ2-4, is SQTIHQWPATLVQPVGSPLSLECTVEGTSNPNLYWYRQAAGRGLQLLFYSVGIGQISSEVPQNLSASRPQDRQFILSSKKLLLSDSGFYLCAWRRNPEDIQYFGAGTRLSVL.

The chain has TRBV28 and TRBJ2-5, with 8 bases aligning to TRBD1. The germline gives CDR1 MDHEN, CDR2 SYDVKM. The CDR3 totals 14 residues. V trimming: 5 bases; J trimming: 4 bases; junction bases outside the gene matches: 6. CDR3 region: CASSGRDRRETQYF. Here the CDR3 DNA reads TGTGCCAGCAGTGGCCGGGACAGGCGAGAGACCCAGTACTTC.

This clonotype has ten or more counts. V and J are TRBV18 and TRBJ1-2; D remains unclear. This CDR3 spans 13 amino acids. V was trimmed by 2 bases and J by 4 bases, leaving 8 bases between them. Germline values: CDR1 KGHSH, CDR2 LQKENI. Here the CDR3 reads CASSPEVGYGYTF. For the CDR3, the DNA is TGTGCCAGCTCACCAGAGGTGGGCTATGGCTACACCTTC. Together with reference TRBV18 and TRBJ1-2, the CDR3 gives the full variable domain: NAGVMQNPRHLVRRRGQEARLRCSPMKGHSHVYWYRQLPEEGLKFMVYLQKENIIDESGMPKERFSAEFPKEGPSILRIQQVVRGDSAAYFCASSPEVGYGYTFGSGTRLTVV.

J is TRBJ1-2 and V is TRBV5-6; D is unclear. Germline CDR1 is SGHDT and CDR2 is YYEEEE. The CDR3 is 15 amino acids. V was trimmed by 4 bases and J by 7 bases, leaving 20 bases between them. CDR3 DNA: TGTGCCAGCAGCACCTATCTGGACCCGGTAGGTGGCTACACCTTC. This encodes CASSTYLDPVGGYTF.

This clonotype was counted many times. The genes are TRBV7-6 and TRBJ2-7, with D possibly being TRBD1 (6 bases). The CDR3 sequence is 14 residues long. Per the germline V gene, CDR1 is SGHVS and CDR2 is FNYEAQ. V gave up 5 bases and J gave up 3 bases, with 14 bases separating them. The DNA for the CDR3 is TGTGCCAGCAGCCGTAACCGGGACATCTACGAGCAGTACTTC. This translates into CASSRNRDIYEQYF.

The V gene is TRBV20-1, the J gene TRBJ2-5, with unresolved D. Germline V gene sequence: CDR1 DFQATT, CDR2 SNEGSKA (reference sequence). Trimming pared 5 bases from V and 1 base from J, leaving 17 bases between. The CDR3 consists of 15 residues. As DNA, the CDR3 is TGCAGTGCTCAAACTTACATCAGGAGCCAAGAGACCCAGTACTTC. Translating it yields CSAQTYIRSQETQYF.